These 14 T cell receptor beta chains came from one sample sequenced in a study of blood T cell repertoires in COVID-19. The data were produced by immunoSEQ multiplex PCR, yet TCRdb's version contains in-frame clones alone and is incomplete. The sample has 70,000 to 100,000 clones; 90% to 95% are singletons. Sequencing was carried out using peripheral blood. The receptors stem from a man aged 60-69 years with acute or convalescent COVID-19.

The chain links TRBV7-2 to TRBJ2-1; maybe TRBD2 (6 bases). Trimming stripped 2 bases from V and 6 bases from J, with 11 bases between. Germline V gene sequence: CDR1 SGHTA, CDR2 FQGNSA. The CDR3 is made up of 14 amino acids. The CDR3 loop reads CASSLSGPINEQFF. For the CDR3, the DNA is TGTGCCAGCAGCTTAAGCGGGCCTATCAATGAGCAGTTCTTC.

The J gene is TRBJ2-1, the V gene TRBV11-3, with D maybe TRBD1 (6 bases). V dropped 5 bases and J dropped 4 bases, with 12 bases sitting between them. Germline CDR1 and CDR2: SGHNT and YENEEA. The CDR3 loop spans 14 amino acids. The CDR3 is CASSRDRSYNEQFF. As DNA, the CDR3 is TGTGCCAGCAGCCGCGACAGGTCTTACAATGAGCAGTTCTTC.

The chain employs TRBV19 and TRBJ2-5, with D tentatively TRBD1 (6 bases). The CDR3 spans 15 residues. Germline CDR1 LNHDA, CDR2 SQIVND (reference sequence). Trimming cost V 4 bases and J 5 bases, with 17 bases left between them. CDR3 region: CASSTTTGSSETQYF. The CDR3 DNA reads TGTGCCAGTAGTACTACAACAGGGTCGTCGGAGACCCAGTACTTC.

The chain employs TRBV28 and TRBJ1-5, with TRBD1 identical over 8 bases. There are 15 residues in the CDR3. CDR1 is MDHEN and CDR2 is SYDVKM in the germline V gene. V lost 7 bases, J lost 3 bases, and 8 bases stayed unmatched. CDR3 DNA: TGTGCCAGCAAGCCCTCGGACAGGGACAATCAGCCCCAGCATTTT. Translated: CASKPSDRDNQPQHF. The variable domain in full, completed from reference TRBV28 and TRBJ1-5, reads DVKVTQSSRYLVKRTGEKVFLECVQDMDHENMFWYRQDPGLGLRLIYFSYDVKMKEKGDIPEGYSVSREKKERFSLILESASTNQTSMYLCASKPSDRDNQPQHFGDGTRLSIL.

The chain has TRBV5-4 and TRBJ1-1, with unresolved D. CDR1 SGHNT and CDR2 YYREEE come from the germline V gene (reference sequence). CDR3 length: 13 amino acids. V was pared by 2 bases and J by 1 base, with 6 bases between. CDR3 sequence: CASSFPGNTEAFF. The CDR3 region has the DNA TGTGCCAGCAGCTTTCCGGGGAACACTGAAGCTTTCTTT.

In its sample, this clone was seen once. This chain uses TRBV6-6 with TRBJ2-2; maybe TRBD1 (5 bases). From germline, CDR1 is MNHNY and CDR2 SVGAGI (reference sequence). Trimming removed 6 bases at V and 6 bases at J, with 11 bases between. The CDR3 is 13 amino acids. The CDR3 region is CASSLDISGELFF. The CDR3 DNA sequence: TGTGCCAGCAGCCTGGACATATCCGGGGAGCTGTTTTTT.

The J gene is TRBJ2-7, the V gene TRBV24-1, with 7 bases matching TRBD2. V was pared by 5 bases and J by 3 bases, with 9 bases of the junction left unmatched. The CDR3 consists of 15 residues. Germline V lookup: CDR1 KGHDR, CDR2 SFDVKD. CDR3 region: CATSVHSGGYYEQYF. The CDR3 DNA is TGTGCCACCAGTGTTCATTCGGGGGGATACTACGAGCAGTACTTC.

This rearrangement joins TRBV25-1 to TRBJ2-6; D not resolved. CDR1 MGHDK and CDR2 SYGVNS come from the germline V gene. The CDR3 runs to 14 residues. V lost 4 bases to trimming and J lost 2 bases, with 6 bases between them. The CDR3 spells CASSVSAGANVLTF. The CDR3 DNA sequence: TGTGCCAGCAGTGTGTCTGCTGGGGCCAACGTCCTGACTTTC.

The chain carries TRBV7-2 and TRBJ2-7; 9 nucleotides align to TRBD2. V dropped 5 bases and J dropped 0; count of bases not matched to a gene: 2. This CDR3 has 14 amino acids. Germline CDR1 reads SGHTA; CDR2 reads FQGNSA. The DNA of the CDR3 is TGTGCCAGCAGCCTTAGCGGGGGCTCCTACGAGCAGTACTTC. Amino acid sequence: CASSLSGGSYEQYF.

The genes are TRBV6-1 and TRBJ2-5, with 9 bases lining up with TRBD2. Germline V gene sequence: CDR1 MNHNS, CDR2 SASEGT. This CDR3 is built from 14 residues. V lost 3 bases, J lost 5 bases, and 4 bases stayed unmatched. CDR3 nucleotides: TGTGCCAGCAGTGATAGCGGGAGAGGGGAGACCCAGTACTTC. This sequence encodes CASSDSGRGETQYF.

V gene TRBV24-1 combines with J gene TRBJ1-5; possible D gene TRBD1, 6 bases. The CDR3 loop spans 16 amino acids. Trimming pared 3 bases from V and 2 bases from J, leaving 13 bases between. Germline assignment: CDR1 KGHDR and CDR2 SFDVKD. The DNA for the CDR3 is TGTGCCACCAGTGATCGAACCGGGACACGCAATCAGCCCCAGCATTTT. Its translation is CATSDRTGTRNQPQHF.

Only a few counts were recorded for this clone. The V and J genes are TRBV29-1 and TRBJ2-7; 10 nucleotides line up with TRBD1. Germline values: CDR1 SQVTM, CDR2 ANQGSEA. The CDR3 is 15 amino acids. V trimming: 4 bases; J trimming: 6 bases; junction bases outside the gene matches: 12. The CDR3: CSVAPEGQGGSEQYF. The DNA of the CDR3 is TGCAGCGTTGCCCCAGAAGGACAGGGGGGTTCCGAGCAGTACTTC.

The V gene is TRBV6-5, the J gene TRBJ2-3; 11 bases line up with TRBD2. V lost 4 bases to trimming and J lost 3 bases; unmatched junction nucleotides: 3. The CDR3 spans 15 residues. Germline V lookup: CDR1 MNHEY, CDR2 SVGAGI. In DNA form, the CDR3 reads TGTGCCAGCAGTTTAGCGGGAGGGCTTACAGATACGCAGTATTTT. Amino acids: CASSLAGGLTDTQYF.

This rearrangement joins TRBV28 to TRBJ2-7, with a possible D match to TRBD2 (5 bases). V was shortened by 0 bases and J by 2 bases, with 8 bases between the two germline ends. The CDR3 runs to 14 residues. CDR1 and CDR2 from the germline V gene are MDHEN and SYDVKM. CDR3 DNA sequence: TGTGCCAGCAGTTTATGGGTCGGGACCTACGAGCAGTACTTC. Protein: CASSLWVGTYEQYF.